A selection of T cell receptor beta chains follows, all from one sample in a study of Tregs in tolerant kidney transplant recipients. Only in-frame clones appear in the TCRdb table, and some are missing; sequencing was by immunoSEQ multiplex PCR. The table lists about 100,000 clones, 80% to 95% of them singletons, with 0.46% in the top ten. The specimen was CD4+ T cells from blood, collected before the transplant. The receptor source for this set is a human donor who received a combined kidney and bone marrow transplant. Both conserved end residues are part of each CDR3. Fields, in order: J gene, V gene, clone size, D gene, CDR3 DNA, CDR3 protein. The D gene is left open where the match is weak. Not all rows give a size; the values are once, few, many and, for expanded clones, a class.

J gene: TRBJ1-1; V gene: TRBV6-6; clone size: -; D gene: TRBD1; CDR3 DNA: TGTGCCAGCAGTAATAAAAACAGGGGGCGGACTGAAGCTTTCTTT; CDR3 protein: CASSNKNRGRTEAFF
J gene: TRBJ2-1; V gene: TRBV5-1; clone size: -; D gene: TRBD2; CDR3 DNA: TGCGCCAGCAGGTTAAGACTAGCGGGGGGGCATAACAATGAGCAGTTCTTC; CDR3 protein: CASRLRLAGGHNNEQFF
J gene: TRBJ2-2; V gene: TRBV7-2; clone size: -; D gene: TRBD2; CDR3 DNA: TGTGCCAGCAGCTTACGCGGGGGAAGGAACACCGGGGAGCTGTTTTTT; CDR3 protein: CASSLRGGRNTGELFF
J gene: TRBJ2-1; V gene: TRBV6-4; clone size: -; D gene: TRBD1; CDR3 DNA: TGTGCCAGCAGTAGGGACAGGACCTTCGATGAGCAGTTCTTC; CDR3 protein: CASSRDRTFDEQFF
J gene: TRBJ2-2; V gene: TRBV14; clone size: -; D gene: TRBD1; CDR3 DNA: TGTGCCAGCAGCCGAAACCGGGACAGCTACACCGGGGAGCTGTTTTTT; CDR3 protein: CASSRNRDSYTGELFF
J gene: TRBJ2-1; V gene: TRBV9; clone size: -; D gene: -; CDR3 DNA: TGTGCCAGCACGCAAGGGCGAGGGGGAAATGAGCAGTTCTTC; CDR3 protein: CASTQGRGGNEQFF
J gene: TRBJ2-1; V gene: TRBV4-1; clone size: -; D gene: TRBD2; CDR3 DNA: TGCGCCAGCAGCCCTCGACTAGCGGGGGGAAGAGCAAATGAGCAGTTCTTC; CDR3 protein: CASSPRLAGGRANEQFF
J gene: TRBJ2-3; V gene: TRBV2; clone size: -; D gene: -; CDR3 DNA: TGTGCCAGCAGTCTGGACTTGGGCACAGATACGCAGTATTTT; CDR3 protein: CASSLDLGTDTQYF
J gene: TRBJ2-1; V gene: TRBV29-1; clone size: once; D gene: -; CDR3 DNA: TGCAGCGTTGAATTGTGGCTTAATGAGCAGTTCTTC; CDR3 protein: CSVELWLNEQFF
J gene: TRBJ1-1; V gene: TRBV6-5; clone size: -; D gene: -; CDR3 DNA: TGTGCCAGCAGCTCAGGGCTTTCGGCGGCTTTCTTT; CDR3 protein: CASSSGLSAAFF
J gene: TRBJ2-4; V gene: TRBV13; clone size: -; D gene: TRBD1; CDR3 DNA: TGTGCCAGCAGCTCCCTCGGGGGGACAGGGACGAGGGACATTCAGTACTTC; CDR3 protein: CASSSLGGTGTRDIQYF
J gene: TRBJ2-2; V gene: TRBV27; clone size: -; D gene: -; CDR3 DNA: TGTGCCAGCAGTTTGAACGGGGGGAACACCGGGGAGCTGTTTTTT; CDR3 protein: CASSLNGGNTGELFF
J gene: TRBJ2-1; V gene: TRBV7-3; clone size: once; D gene: -; CDR3 DNA: TGTGCCAGCAGCGAGGATGGGGTTTGGACACGGGAGCAGTTCTTC; CDR3 protein: CASSEDGVWTREQFF
J gene: TRBJ2-1; V gene: TRBV27; clone size: -; D gene: TRBD2; CDR3 DNA: TGTGCCACCCTCTGGACTAGCGGGAACAATGAGCAGTTCTTC; CDR3 protein: CATLWTSGNNEQFF
J gene: TRBJ1-4; V gene: TRBV6-5; clone size: few; D gene: -; CDR3 DNA: TGTGCCAGCAGCCCCCTAGGGGACTGGGCACTGTTTTTT; CDR3 protein: CASSPLGDWALFF
J gene: TRBJ2-5; V gene: TRBV5-1; clone size: -; D gene: TRBD1; CDR3 DNA: TGCGCCAGCAGCTTGGCCGGACAGGGGGGAGAGACCCAGTACTTC; CDR3 protein: CASSLAGQGGETQYF
J gene: TRBJ1-2; V gene: TRBV7-2; clone size: -; D gene: -; CDR3 DNA: TGTGCCAGCACCGCCCCGGGGGGAGGGTATGGCTACACCTTC; CDR3 protein: CASTAPGGGYGYTF
J gene: TRBJ2-5; V gene: TRBV7-2; clone size: once; D gene: -; CDR3 DNA: TGTGCCAGCACCACTAGGAGGCTTCTCTCTATGTACTTC; CDR3 protein: CASTTRRLLSMYF
J gene: TRBJ2-7; V gene: TRBV15; clone size: -; D gene: -; CDR3 DNA: TGTGCCACCAGCAGAGGATGGGGGACTCCGGGCTACGAGCAGTACTTC; CDR3 protein: CATSRGWGTPGYEQYF
J gene: TRBJ2-1; V gene: TRBV11-3; clone size: -; D gene: -; CDR3 DNA: TGTGCCAGCAGCTTAAGGGGGGGTGGAGGGTCCAATGAGCAGTTCTTC; CDR3 protein: CASSLRGGGGSNEQFF
J gene: TRBJ1-4; V gene: TRBV4-1; clone size: once; D gene: -; CDR3 DNA: TGCGCCAGCAGCCAAGTTCGGGGGTTGGGGGTTGGTGAAAAACTGTTTTTT; CDR3 protein: CASSQVRGLGVGEKLFF
J gene: TRBJ2-5; V gene: TRBV7-7; clone size: -; D gene: TRBD2; CDR3 DNA: TGTGCCAGCAGCCAGCGGGGGACAACTCAAGAGACCCAGTACTTC; CDR3 protein: CASSQRGTTQETQYF
J gene: TRBJ2-1; V gene: TRBV5-1; clone size: once; D gene: TRBD2; CDR3 DNA: TGCGCCAGCAGCGTGGGACTAGCGGGTGGAGTCGTCAATGAGCAGTTCTTC; CDR3 protein: CASSVGLAGGVVNEQFF
J gene: TRBJ2-5; V gene: TRBV18; clone size: -; D gene: TRBD1; CDR3 DNA: TGTGCCAGCTCACCTTACGGGACAGGGGGCGTTGAGACCCAGTACTTC; CDR3 protein: CASSPYGTGGVETQYF
J gene: TRBJ2-5; V gene: TRBV9; clone size: -; D gene: -; CDR3 DNA: TGTGCCAGCAGCCCCGGACTCTTTGGGACCCAGTACTTC; CDR3 protein: CASSPGLFGTQYF
J gene: TRBJ2-5; V gene: TRBV7-9; clone size: -; D gene: TRBD1; CDR3 DNA: TGTGCCAGCAGGACAGGGTATTGGGAGACCCAGTACTTC; CDR3 protein: CASRTGYWETQYF
J gene: TRBJ2-1; V gene: TRBV4-2; clone size: -; D gene: TRBD2; CDR3 DNA: TGTGCCAGCAGCCAAGGACGGGCGGGGGGGTATGAGCAGTTCTTC; CDR3 protein: CASSQGRAGGYEQFF
J gene: TRBJ1-2; V gene: TRBV6-5; clone size: -; D gene: -; CDR3 DNA: TGTGCCAGCAGTACCAGGGAACATGGCTACACCTTC; CDR3 protein: CASSTREHGYTF
J gene: TRBJ2-1; V gene: TRBV5-1; clone size: -; D gene: TRBD2; CDR3 DNA: TGCGCCAGCAGCTTGCCCACTAGCGGGAGCATGGCCTACAATGAGCAGTTCTTC; CDR3 protein: CASSLPTSGSMAYNEQFF
J gene: TRBJ2-7; V gene: TRBV15; clone size: once; D gene: -; CDR3 DNA: TGTGCCACCAGCAGAGCTCGGACAGTACGGGCCTACGAGCAGTACTTC; CDR3 protein: CATSRARTVRAYEQYF